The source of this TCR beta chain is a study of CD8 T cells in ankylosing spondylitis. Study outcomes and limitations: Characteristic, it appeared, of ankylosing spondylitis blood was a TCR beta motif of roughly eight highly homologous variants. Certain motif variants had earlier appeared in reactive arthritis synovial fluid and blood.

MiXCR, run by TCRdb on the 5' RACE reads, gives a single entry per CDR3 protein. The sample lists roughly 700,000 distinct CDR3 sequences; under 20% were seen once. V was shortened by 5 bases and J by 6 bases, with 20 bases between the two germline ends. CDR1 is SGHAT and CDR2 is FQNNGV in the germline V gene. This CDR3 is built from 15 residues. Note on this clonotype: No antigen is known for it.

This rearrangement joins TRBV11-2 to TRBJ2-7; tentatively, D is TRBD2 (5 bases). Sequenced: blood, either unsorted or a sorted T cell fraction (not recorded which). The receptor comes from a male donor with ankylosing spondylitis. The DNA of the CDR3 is TGTGCCAGCAGCCCCATGGGGAGCAGTCAGGCCGAGCAGTACTTC. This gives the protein CASSPMGSSQAEQYF.